The present TCR beta chain was sequenced within a study of T-cell reconstitution after alpha-beta-depleted transplantation in children. The TCRbeta library incorporated unique molecular identifiers. MiXCR was run by TCRdb on the PCR reads, yielding one entry per CDR3 protein. The sample has 240,000 or so distinct CDR3 sequences, roughly 7.7% seen once; the top ten hold 5% to 8%. This clonotype was seen ten or more times. Germline CDR1 reads SQVTM; CDR2 reads ANQGSEA. With 3 bases clipped from V and 5 bases from J, the junction kept 13 bases outside the gene matches. The CDR3 sequence is 15 residues long.

This sequence originates from a male patient under 18 who had a stem cell transplant for acute lymphoblastic leukemia, so the T cells may come from the graft donor. The V gene is TRBV29-1, the J gene TRBJ2-7; 7 nucleotides match TRBD2. Specimen: PBMCs, mostly from graft donor cells, collected 180 days after TCRalphabeta/CD19-depleted stem cell transplant. In nucleotides, the CDR3 is TGCAGCGTTGAGCTGGGAGGGGCCCCCCCCAACGAGCAGTACTTC. Its protein is CSVELGGAPPNEQYF.